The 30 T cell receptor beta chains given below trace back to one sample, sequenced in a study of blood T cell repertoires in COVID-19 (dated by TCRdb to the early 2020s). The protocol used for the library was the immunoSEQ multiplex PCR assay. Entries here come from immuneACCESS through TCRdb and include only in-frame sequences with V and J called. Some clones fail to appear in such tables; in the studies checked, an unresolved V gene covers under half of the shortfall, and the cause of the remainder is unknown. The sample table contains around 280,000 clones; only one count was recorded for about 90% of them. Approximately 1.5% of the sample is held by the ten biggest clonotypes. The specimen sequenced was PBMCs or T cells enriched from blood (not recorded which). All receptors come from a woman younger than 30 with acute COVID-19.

The CDR3 sequence: CASSLALAGGPGELFF. Here the CDR3 DNA reads TGTGCCAGCAGCTTAGCACTAGCGGGAGGGCCCGGGGAGCTGTTTTTT. The V call is TRBV7-6, the J call TRBJ2-2, with 13 bases that match TRBD2. Trimming took 0 bases from V and 6 from J; bases not matched to a gene: 1. This CDR3 has 16 amino acids. The germline V gene has CDR1 SGHVS and CDR2 FNYEAQ.

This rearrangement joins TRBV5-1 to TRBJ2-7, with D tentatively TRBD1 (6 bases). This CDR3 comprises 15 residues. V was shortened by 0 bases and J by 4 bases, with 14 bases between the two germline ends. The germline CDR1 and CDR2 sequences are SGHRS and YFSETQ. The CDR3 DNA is TGCGCCAGCAGCTTGGGTAACCAGGGGTGGTACGAGCAGTACTTC. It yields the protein CASSLGNQGWYEQYF.

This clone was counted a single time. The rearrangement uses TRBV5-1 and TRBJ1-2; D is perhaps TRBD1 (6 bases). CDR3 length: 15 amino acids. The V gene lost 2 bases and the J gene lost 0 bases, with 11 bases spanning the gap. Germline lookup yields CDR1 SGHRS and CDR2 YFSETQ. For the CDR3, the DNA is TGCGCCAGCAGCTTTGACAGGTCGTCTAACTATGGCTACACCTTC. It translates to CASSFDRSSNYGYTF.

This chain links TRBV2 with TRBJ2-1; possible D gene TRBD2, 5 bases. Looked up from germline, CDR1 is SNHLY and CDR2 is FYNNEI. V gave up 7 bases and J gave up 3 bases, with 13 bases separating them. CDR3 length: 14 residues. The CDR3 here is CASTGWGDYNEQFF. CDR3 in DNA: TGTGCCAGCACGGGCTGGGGAGACTACAATGAGCAGTTCTTC.

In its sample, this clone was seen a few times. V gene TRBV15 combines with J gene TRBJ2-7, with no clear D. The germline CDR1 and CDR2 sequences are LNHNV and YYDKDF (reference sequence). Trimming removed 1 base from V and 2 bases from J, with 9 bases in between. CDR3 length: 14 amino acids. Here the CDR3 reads CATSRVRMTYEQYF. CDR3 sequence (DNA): TGTGCCACCAGCAGAGTCAGGATGACCTACGAGCAGTACTTC.

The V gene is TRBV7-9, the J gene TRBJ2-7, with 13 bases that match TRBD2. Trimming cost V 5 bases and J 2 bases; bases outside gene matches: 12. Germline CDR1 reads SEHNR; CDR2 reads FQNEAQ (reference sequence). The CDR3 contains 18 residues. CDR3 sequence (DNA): TGTGCCAGCAGCACAAACCCGGGACTAGCGGGAACCACCTACGAGCAGTACTTC. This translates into CASSTNPGLAGTTYEQYF.

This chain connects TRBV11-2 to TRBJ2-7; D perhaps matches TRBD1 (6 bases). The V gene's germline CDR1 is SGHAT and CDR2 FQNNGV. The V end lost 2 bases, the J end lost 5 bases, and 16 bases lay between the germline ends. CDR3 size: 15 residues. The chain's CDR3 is CASSLTGTVLDEQYF. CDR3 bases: TGTGCCAGCAGCTTAACAGGGACCGTACTGGACGAGCAGTACTTC.

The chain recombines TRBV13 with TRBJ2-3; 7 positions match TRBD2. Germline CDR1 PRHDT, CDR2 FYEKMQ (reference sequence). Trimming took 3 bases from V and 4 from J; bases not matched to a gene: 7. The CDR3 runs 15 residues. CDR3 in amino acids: CASSFAGVRADTQYF. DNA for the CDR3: TGTGCCAGCAGCTTCGCGGGAGTAAGGGCAGATACGCAGTATTTT.

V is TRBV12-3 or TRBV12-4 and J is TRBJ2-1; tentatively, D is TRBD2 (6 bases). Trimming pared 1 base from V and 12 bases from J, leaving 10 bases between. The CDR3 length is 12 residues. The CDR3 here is CASSLVVGGQFF. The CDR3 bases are TGTGCCAGCAGTTTAGTAGTCGGGGGGCAGTTCTTC.

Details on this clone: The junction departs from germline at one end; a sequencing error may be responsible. The CDR3 loop reads CARRGGLGGTGELFF. As DNA, the CDR3 is TGTGCCCGGAGAGGCGGACTAGGCGGCACCGGGGAGCTGTTTTTT. This chain joins TRBV30 and TRBJ2-2; 7 nucleotides agree with TRBD2. Germline lookup yields CDR1 GTSNPN and CDR2 SVGIG (reference sequence). This CDR3 is built from 15 residues.

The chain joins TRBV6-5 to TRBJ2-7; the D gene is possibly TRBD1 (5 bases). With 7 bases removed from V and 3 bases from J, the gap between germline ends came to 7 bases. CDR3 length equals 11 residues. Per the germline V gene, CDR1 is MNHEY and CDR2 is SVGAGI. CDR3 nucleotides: TGTGCCAGCACCGACAGCTACGAGCAGTACTTC. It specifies CASTDSYEQYF.

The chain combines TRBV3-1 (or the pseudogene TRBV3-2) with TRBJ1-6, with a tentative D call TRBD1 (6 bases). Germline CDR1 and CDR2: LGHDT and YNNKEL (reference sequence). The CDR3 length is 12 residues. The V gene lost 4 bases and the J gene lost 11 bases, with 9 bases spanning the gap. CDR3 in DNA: TGTGCCAGCAGCCTCCGGACAGCACCCCTCCACTTT. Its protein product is CASSLRTAPLHF.

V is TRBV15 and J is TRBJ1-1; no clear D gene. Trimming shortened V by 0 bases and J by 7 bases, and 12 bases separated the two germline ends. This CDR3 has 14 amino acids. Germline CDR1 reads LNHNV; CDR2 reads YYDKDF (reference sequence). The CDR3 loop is CATSRDVNWLEAFF. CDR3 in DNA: TGTGCCACCAGCAGAGATGTGAATTGGCTTGAAGCTTTCTTT. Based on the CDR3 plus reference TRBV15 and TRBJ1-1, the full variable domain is DAMVIQNPRYQVTQFGKPVTLSCSQTLNHNVMYWYQQKSSQAPKLLFHYYDKDFNNEADTPDNFQSRRPNTSFCFLDIRSPGLGDTAMYLCATSRDVNWLEAFFGQGTRLTVV.

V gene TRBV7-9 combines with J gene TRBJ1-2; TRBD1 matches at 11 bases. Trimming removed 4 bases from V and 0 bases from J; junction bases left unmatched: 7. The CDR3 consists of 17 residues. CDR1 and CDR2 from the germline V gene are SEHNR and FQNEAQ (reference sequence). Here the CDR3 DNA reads TGTGCCAGCAGCTACGGGACAGGGGGTACGGCTAACTATGGCTACACCTTC. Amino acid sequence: CASSYGTGGTANYGYTF. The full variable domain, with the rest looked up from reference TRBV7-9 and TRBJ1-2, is DTGVSQNPRHKITKRGQNVTFRCDPISEHNRLYWYRQTLGQGPEFLTYFQNEAQLEKSRLLSDRFSAERPKGSFSTLEIQRTEQGDSAMYLCASSYGTGGTANYGYTFGSGTRLTVV.

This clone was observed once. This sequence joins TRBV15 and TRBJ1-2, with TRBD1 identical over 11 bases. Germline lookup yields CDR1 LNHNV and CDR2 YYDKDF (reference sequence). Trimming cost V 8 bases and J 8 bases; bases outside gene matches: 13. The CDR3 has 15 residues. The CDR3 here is CATSQKDRGPRGYTF. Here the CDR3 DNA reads TGTGCCACCTCTCAGAAGGACAGGGGGCCTCGGGGCTACACCTTC.

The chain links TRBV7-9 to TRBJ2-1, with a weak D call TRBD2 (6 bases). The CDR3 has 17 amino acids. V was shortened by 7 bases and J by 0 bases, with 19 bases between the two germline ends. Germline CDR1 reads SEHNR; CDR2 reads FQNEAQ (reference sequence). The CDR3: CASTVGGAQSSYNEQFF. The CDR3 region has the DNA TGTGCCAGCACCGTTGGAGGGGCCCAGAGCTCCTACAATGAGCAGTTCTTC.

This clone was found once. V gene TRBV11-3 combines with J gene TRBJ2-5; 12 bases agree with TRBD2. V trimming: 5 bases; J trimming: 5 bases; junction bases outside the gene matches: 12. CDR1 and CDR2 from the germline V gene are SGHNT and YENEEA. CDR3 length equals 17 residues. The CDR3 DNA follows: TGTGCCAGCAGCCCGCGGACTAGCGGGGTACCCAGGGAGACCCAGTACTTC. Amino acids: CASSPRTSGVPRETQYF.

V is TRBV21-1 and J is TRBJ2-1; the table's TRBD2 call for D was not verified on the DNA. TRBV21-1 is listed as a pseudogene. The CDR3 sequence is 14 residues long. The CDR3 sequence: CASRTELTYNEQFF. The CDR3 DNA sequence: TGTGCCAGCAGAACGGAGCTTACCTACAATGAGCAGTTCTTC.

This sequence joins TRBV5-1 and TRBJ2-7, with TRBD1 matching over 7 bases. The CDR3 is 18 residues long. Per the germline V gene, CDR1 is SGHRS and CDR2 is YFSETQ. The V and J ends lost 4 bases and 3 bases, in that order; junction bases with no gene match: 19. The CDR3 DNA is TGCGCCAGCAGCCCTCGAGGGTATACAGGGGTAAAGGTCTACGAGCAGTACTTC. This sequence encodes CASSPRGYTGVKVYEQYF.

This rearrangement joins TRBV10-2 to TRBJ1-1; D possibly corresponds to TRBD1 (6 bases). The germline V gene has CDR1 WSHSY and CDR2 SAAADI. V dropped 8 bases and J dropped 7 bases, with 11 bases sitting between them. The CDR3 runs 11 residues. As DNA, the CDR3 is TGCGCCAGCTCATTACAGGGTGAAGCTTTCTTT. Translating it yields CASSLQGEAFF.

CDR3 sequence: CASSSDRGLREQFF. The CDR3, as DNA: TGTGCCAGCAGCTCTGACAGGGGTCTGAGAGAGCAGTTCTTC. The chain recombines TRBV7-3 with TRBJ2-1; 8 bases are a match to TRBD1. Germline CDR1 and CDR2: SGHTA and FQGTGA. The CDR3 has 14 residues. J lost 10 bases, V lost 4 bases, and 9 bases had no gene match.

In DNA, the CDR3 is TGTGCCAGCAGCCAACCCGGGACAGACTATAATTCACCCCTCCACTTT. It is translated as CASSQPGTDYNSPLHF. V is TRBV2 and J is TRBJ1-6; 7 bases agree with TRBD1. There are 16 residues in the CDR3. Germline V gene lookup returns CDR1 SNHLY and CDR2 FYNNEI. J was trimmed by 3 bases and V by 6 bases; bases with no gene match: 8. The entire variable domain, with the rest obtained from reference TRBV2 and TRBJ1-6, is as follows: EPEVTQTPSHQVTQMGQEVILRCVPISNHLYFYWYRQILGQKVEFLVSFYNNEISEKSEIFDDQFSVERPDGSNFTLKIRSTKLEDSAMYFCASSQPGTDYNSPLHFGNGTRLTVT.

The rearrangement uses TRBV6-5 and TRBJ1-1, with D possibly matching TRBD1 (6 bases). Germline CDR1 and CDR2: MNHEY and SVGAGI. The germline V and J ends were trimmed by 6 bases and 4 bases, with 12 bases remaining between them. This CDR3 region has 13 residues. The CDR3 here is CASRSKGGTEAFF. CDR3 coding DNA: TGTGCCAGCAGAAGTAAAGGGGGCACTGAAGCTTTCTTT.

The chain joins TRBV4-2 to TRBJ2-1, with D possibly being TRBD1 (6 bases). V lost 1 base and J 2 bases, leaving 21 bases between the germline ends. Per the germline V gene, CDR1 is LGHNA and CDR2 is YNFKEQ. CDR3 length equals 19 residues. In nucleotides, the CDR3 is TGTGCCAGCAGCCAAGTTGGTGGGGGCCAGGATAGCACCTACAATGAGCAGTTCTTC. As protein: CASSQVGGGQDSTYNEQFF.

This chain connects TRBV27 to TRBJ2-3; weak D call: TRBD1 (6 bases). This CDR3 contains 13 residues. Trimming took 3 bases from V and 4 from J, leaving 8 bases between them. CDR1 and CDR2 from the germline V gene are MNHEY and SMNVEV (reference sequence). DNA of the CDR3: TGTGCCAGCAGTTTGGGGGCTGCAGATACGCAGTATTTT. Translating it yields CASSLGAADTQYF.

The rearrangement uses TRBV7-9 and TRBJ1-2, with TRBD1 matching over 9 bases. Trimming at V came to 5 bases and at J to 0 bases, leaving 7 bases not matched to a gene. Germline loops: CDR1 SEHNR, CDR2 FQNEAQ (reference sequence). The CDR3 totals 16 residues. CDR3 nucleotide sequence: TGTGCCAGCAGCGTCTCGGGACAGGGCACTAACTATGGCTACACCTTC. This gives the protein CASSVSGQGTNYGYTF.

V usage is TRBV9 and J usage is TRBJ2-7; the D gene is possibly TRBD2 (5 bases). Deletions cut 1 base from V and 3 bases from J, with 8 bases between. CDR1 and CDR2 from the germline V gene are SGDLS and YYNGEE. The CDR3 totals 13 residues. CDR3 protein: CASSVSADYEQYF. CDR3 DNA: TGTGCCAGCAGCGTATCAGCGGACTACGAGCAGTACTTC.

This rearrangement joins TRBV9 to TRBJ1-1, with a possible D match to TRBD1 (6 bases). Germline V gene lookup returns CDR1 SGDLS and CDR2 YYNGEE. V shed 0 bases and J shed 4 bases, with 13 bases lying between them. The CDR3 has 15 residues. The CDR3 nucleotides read TGTGCCAGCAGCGTAGAGTGGGGGGGCCGCACTGAAGCTTTCTTT. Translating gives CASSVEWGGRTEAFF.

CDR3 in amino acids: CASSSGLALYNEQFF. The CDR3 DNA sequence: TGTGCCAGCAGTTCTGGACTAGCGCTTTACAATGAGCAGTTCTTC. The chain carries TRBV27 and TRBJ2-1; 9 bases map to TRBD2. With 4 bases clipped from V and 4 bases from J, the junction kept 5 bases outside the gene matches. Germline CDR1 is MNHEY and CDR2 is SMNVEV (reference sequence). The CDR3 contains 15 residues.

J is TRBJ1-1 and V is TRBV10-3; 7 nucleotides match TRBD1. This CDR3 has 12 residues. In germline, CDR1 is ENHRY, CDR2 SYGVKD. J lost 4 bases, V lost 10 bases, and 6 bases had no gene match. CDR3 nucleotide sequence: TGTGCCACCAGGGACAGCGTCACTGAAGCTTTCTTT. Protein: CATRDSVTEAFF.